This TCR beta chain emerged from a study of T cells in Graves' hyperthyroidism and ophthalmopathy (dated by TCRdb to the late 2010s). Regarding the research as a whole: A discovery cohort of roughly 100 patients, about 40 with Graves' ophthalmopathy and under 60 with stable Graves' hyperthyroidism, was used to find distinguishing TCR V-J signatures. Prospective prediction of ophthalmopathy was tested in an independent validation cohort of some 20 hyperthyroidism patients and around 16 patients who later progressed to ophthalmopathy. The study also compared thyroid tissue and blood T-cell repertoires from over 5 Graves' hyperthyroidism patients. For training and testing, the 110 or so patients in the discovery cohort were randomly divided in a 7:3 ratio. Once sampling was done, hyperthyroidism patients were given methimazole at a starting dose of 30 mg daily, whereas ophthalmopathy patients were given high-dose intravenous methylprednisolone. The paper describes TCR Vbeta CDR3 sequencing of 140 or so peripheral blood samples, made up of around 41 ophthalmopathy patients, approximately 73 hyperthyroidism patients and roughly 17 progressor patients.

Any patient with an uncontrolled infection, another autoimmune disease, pregnancy or lactation was excluded. Diagnoses were based on clinical symptoms, serum thyroxine and TRAb, thyroid ultrasound and orbital computed tomography. Trizol reagent was used to extract total RNA, and RNA quality was then checked on an Agilent 2100 Bioanalyzer. What the authors observed across the whole study: Ophthalmopathy was separated from stable hyperthyroidism by a 13 V-J signature model, with approximately 86% sensitivity and roughly 84% specificity obtained in cross-validation and 80%/75% obtained in testing. Blood samples also contained most of the expanded thyroid clonotypes (frequency above 0.001), which suggests that blood repertoires may reflect thyroid immune responses. No statistical method was used to set the sample size in advance, and investigators knew the group allocation. In validation, progression to ophthalmopathy was predicted by the model with approximately 67% sensitivity and roughly 76% specificity, a median of approximately 6.5 months before onset.

Turning to this clonotype: This receptor's antigen is unknown. Per-base qualities were not stored, and no clone one base away is much larger.

The TCR beta CDR3 regions were amplified from RNA transcripts. For the first round of RT-PCR on the TCR CDR3, the HTBI primer set was used together with the Qiagen OneStep RT-PCR kit. A second multiplex PCR round built the libraries, followed by size selection and purification. Paired-end sequencing of the libraries was performed with 100 bp reads on an Illumina HiSeq2000. The authors' pipeline ran thus. SOAPnuke was used to process the raw data, throwing out any read that contained adapters or uncalled bases, had a mean Phred below 15, or lacked an exact constant-primer or identifier match. COPE v1.2.5 was used to merge high-quality paired reads, and clonotypes were defined as unique nucleotide sequences. MiTCR v1.1 was used to align the clonotypes against IMGT TRBV, TRBD and TRBJ reference segments. The analysis included only V-J combinations with a frequency above 0.0001, which together covered 99% to 99.2% of the repertoires. The TCS score was defined as the ratio of F50 (clonal expansion) to E x V (chaos), calculated using BLOSUM62-based TCRdist between CDR3 peptides within each V-J. Welch's t-statistics and random forest reduced fewer than 550 V-J features to some 14, which were used in a naive Bayes classifier (R e1071). The Morisita-Horn index was used to measure how similar the thyroid and blood repertoires were. The raw public reads went through TCRdb reprocessing: fastp at Q25, MiXCR clone calling, in-frame beta chains kept. CDR3 protein duplicates are merged, each entry listing the most common genes and DNA. The V and J calls and clone size are TCRdb's, not the authors'. Within this sample are more than 550,000 distinct CDR3 sequences, with 45% of them counted one time only. Approximately 6.8% of the sample comes from the top ten.

The origin of this receptor is an adult man with Graves' disease, either hyperthyroidism or ophthalmopathy (not recorded which). The sample taken for sequencing was peripheral blood or thyroid tissue (not recorded which).

CDR3 loop: CSARYRGNYGYTF. In nucleotide form, the sequence is TGCAGTGCTAGATACAGGGGGAACTATGGCTACACCTTC. This receptor chain uses TRBV20-1 and TRBJ1-2; the central 8 bases match TRBD1. The germline V gene (reference sequence) provides CDR1 DFQATT and CDR2 SNEGSKA. V loses 2 bases at its end and J loses 2 bases; junction bases beyond the gene matches: 1. The CDR3, from cysteine to phenylalanine, totals 13 residues. Only CDR3 DNA remains: 39 bases, in frame from the first base.